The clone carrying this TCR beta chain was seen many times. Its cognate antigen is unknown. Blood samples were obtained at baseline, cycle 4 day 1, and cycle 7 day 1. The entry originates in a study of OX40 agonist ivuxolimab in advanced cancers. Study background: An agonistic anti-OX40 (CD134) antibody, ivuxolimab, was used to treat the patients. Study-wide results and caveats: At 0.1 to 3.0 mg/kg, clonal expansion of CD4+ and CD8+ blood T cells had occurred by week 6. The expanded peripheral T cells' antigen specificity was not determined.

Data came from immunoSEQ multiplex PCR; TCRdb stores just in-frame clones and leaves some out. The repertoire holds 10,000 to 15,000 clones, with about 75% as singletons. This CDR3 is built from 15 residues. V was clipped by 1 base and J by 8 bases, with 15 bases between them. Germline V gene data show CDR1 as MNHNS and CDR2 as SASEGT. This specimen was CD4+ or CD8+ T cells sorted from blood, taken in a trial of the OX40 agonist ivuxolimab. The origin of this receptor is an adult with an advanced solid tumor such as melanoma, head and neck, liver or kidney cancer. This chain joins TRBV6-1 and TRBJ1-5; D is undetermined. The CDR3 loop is CASSEVGFGGEPQHF. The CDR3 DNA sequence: TGTGCCAGCAGTGAAGTAGGCTTTGGCGGAGAGCCCCAGCATTTT.